Listed here are 5 T cell receptor beta chains from one sample, sequenced in a study of CD8 T cells in ankylosing spondylitis. A single record per CDR3 protein comes from TCRdb applying MiXCR to the 5' RACE reads. This sample yields roughly 280,000 distinct CDR3 sequences, of which roughly 20% are seen a single time; under 8.5% belongs to the top ten. The sequencing input was blood, either unsorted or a sorted T cell fraction (not recorded which). The receptors derive from a male donor with ankylosing spondylitis or in good health (not recorded which).

This clonotype was detected only a few times. The rearrangement uses TRBV7-6 and TRBJ2-5, with TRBD1 identical over 7 bases. The CDR3 contains 16 residues. After removal of 5 bases from V and 1 base from J, the junction contained 10 bases not matched to a gene. Germline values: CDR1 SGHVS, CDR2 FNYEAQ. The CDR3 nucleotides are TGTGCCAGCAGCGTGGGGACAGCCGGCCTCCAAGAGACCCAGTACTTC. The encoded protein is CASSVGTAGLQETQYF.

In this sample, this clonotype turned up a few times. The V gene is TRBV27, the J gene TRBJ2-1; TRBD1 might be the D (5 bases). Between the trimmed V and J ends, which lost 5 bases and 7 bases, there was a span of 12 bases. Germline loops: CDR1 MNHEY, CDR2 SMNVEV (reference sequence). This CDR3 is 13 amino acids long. CDR3 sequence: CASSPQTGNEQFF. DNA of the CDR3: TGTGCCAGCAGTCCTCAAACAGGAAATGAGCAGTTCTTC.

The rearrangement uses TRBV15 and TRBJ1-1; unclear D gene. CDR3 length equals 13 residues. Germline V gene data show CDR1 as LNHNV and CDR2 as YYDKDF (reference sequence). V lost 0 bases, J lost 6 bases, and 8 bases lay in between. CDR3: CATSRETLAEAFF. The CDR3, as DNA: TGTGCCACCAGCAGAGAGACCCTTGCTGAAGCTTTCTTT.

The chain is built from TRBV27 and TRBJ1-5; D is perhaps TRBD1 (6 bases). This CDR3 is 15 amino acids long. Trimming removed 0 bases from V and 7 bases from J, with 13 bases in between. The germline gives CDR1 MNHEY, CDR2 SMNVEV (reference sequence). The CDR3 coding sequence is TGTGCCAGCAGTTTATCCGGGGGCGGGGGCCAGCCCCAGCATTTT. Translating it yields CASSLSGGGGQPQHF.

V gene TRBV11-2 combines with J gene TRBJ1-2, with 10 bases fitting TRBD1. This CDR3 is built from 15 residues. V gave up 5 bases and J gave up 2 bases; unmatched junction bases: 5. Per the germline V gene, CDR1 is SGHAT and CDR2 is FQNNGV. For the CDR3, the DNA is TGTGCCAGCAGCGCCCCGGGACAGGGGAACTATGGCTACACCTTC. It is translated as CASSAPGQGNYGYTF.